This entry lists 18 T cell receptor beta chains sequenced from one sample in a study of T cell responses to AZD1222 COVID-19 vaccine. The data were produced by immunoSEQ multiplex PCR, yet TCRdb's version contains in-frame clones alone and is incomplete. Of fewer than 200,000 clones listed, about nine tenths were seen once; the top ten hold 1.6%. The sample was peripheral blood, taken on day 0 of AZD1222 vaccination. Every receptor here comes from an adult in good health.

The chain combines TRBV11-3 with TRBJ2-2, with a tentative D call TRBD1 (6 bases). The germline V gene has CDR1 SGHNT and CDR2 YENEEA. The CDR3 has 13 amino acids. Trimming pared 6 bases from V and 11 bases from J, leaving 16 bases between. In DNA form, the CDR3 reads TGTGCCAGCAGTTCACAGGGCCTGGGAGAGCTGTTTTTT. Translation: CASSSQGLGELFF.

The chain employs TRBV27 and TRBJ1-4; D is possibly TRBD1 (5 bases). The germline CDR1 and CDR2 sequences are MNHEY and SMNVEV (reference sequence). This CDR3 region has 12 residues. The V gene lost 7 bases and the J gene lost 8 bases, with 11 bases spanning the gap. The CDR3 region has the DNA TGTGCCAGCATCAATGGGGGGGAAAAACTGTTTTTT. It encodes CASINGGEKLFF.

The genes are TRBV5-4 and TRBJ1-5, with D maybe TRBD1 (5 bases). CDR1 is SGHNT, CDR2 YYREEE, per germline (reference sequence). V was shortened by 4 bases and J by 6 bases, with 8 bases between the two germline ends. CDR3 length: 12 amino acids. CDR3 protein: CASSPQGQPQHF. In nucleotides, the CDR3 is TGTGCCAGCAGCCCCCAGGGTCAGCCCCAGCATTTT.

Note on this clone: Additional DNA sequences in this sample encode the identical CDR3. This chain uses TRBV18 with TRBJ2-1; D gene ambiguous. CDR1 and CDR2 (germline): KGHSH, LQKENI. The CDR3 extends over 11 amino acids. V lost 4 bases to trimming and J lost 7 bases, with 5 bases between them. The CDR3 region is CASSLRNEQFF. Here the CDR3 DNA reads TGTGCCAGCTCACTGCGTAATGAGCAGTTCTTC.

J is TRBJ2-7 and V is TRBV7-8; D could derive from TRBD1 or TRBD2 (5 bases each). Trimming removed 0 bases at V and 5 bases at J, with 8 bases between. CDR3 length: 13 amino acids. The V gene's germline CDR1 is SGHVS and CDR2 FQNEAQ. CDR3 sequence reads: CASSLAGRNEQYF. The CDR3 region has the DNA TGTGCCAGCAGCTTAGCGGGACGGAACGAGCAGTACTTC.

The gene calls are TRBV18 and TRBJ1-2, with D perhaps TRBD1 (6 bases). The CDR3 is made up of 13 amino acids. The V end lost 2 bases, the J end lost 4 bases, and 8 bases lay between the germline ends. CDR1 and CDR2 from the germline V gene are KGHSH and LQKENI. The CDR3, as DNA: TGTGCCAGCTCACCAGGACAGCCCTATGGCTACACCTTC. The encoded protein is CASSPGQPYGYTF.

DNA of the CDR3: TGTGCCAGCAGCTTAGTTGGGGTAGCCTATGGCTACACCTTC. Amino acid sequence: CASSLVGVAYGYTF. The rearrangement links TRBV7-9 to TRBJ1-2, with unresolved D. This CDR3 is built from 14 residues. The germline V and J ends were trimmed by 1 base and 4 bases, with 10 bases remaining between them. The germline gives CDR1 SEHNR, CDR2 FQNEAQ (reference sequence).

V gene TRBV3-1 (or the pseudogene TRBV3-2) combines with J gene TRBJ1-2, with D unclear. CDR1 is LGHDT, CDR2 YNNKEL, per germline (reference sequence). Trimming shortened V by 1 base and J by 0 bases, and 9 bases separated the two germline ends. The CDR3 is made up of 15 amino acids. Here the CDR3 DNA reads TGTGCCAGCAGCCAAGGAGGCGTCACTAACTATGGCTACACCTTC. As protein: CASSQGGVTNYGYTF.

This chain joins TRBV27 and TRBJ1-4; no clear D gene. Between the trimmed V and J ends, which lost 3 bases and 1 base, there was a span of 6 bases. The CDR3 loop spans 14 amino acids. Germline CDR1 is MNHEY and CDR2 is SMNVEV (reference sequence). This CDR3 reads CASSFEGTNEKLFF. In DNA form, the CDR3 reads TGTGCCAGCAGTTTCGAAGGAACTAATGAAAAACTGTTTTTT.

The chain links TRBV10-1 to TRBJ2-1; D is possibly TRBD2 (5 bases). The CDR3 sequence is 14 residues long. Deletions cut 3 bases from V and 7 bases from J, with 13 bases between. The germline V gene encodes CDR1 WNHNN and CDR2 SYGVQD (reference sequence). CDR3 amino acids: CASSDPEWENEQFF. The CDR3 nucleotides are TGCGCCAGCAGTGACCCTGAGTGGGAGAATGAGCAGTTCTTC.

This rearrangement joins TRBV14 to TRBJ2-3, with D perhaps matching TRBD2 (5 bases). V was clipped by 4 bases and J by 6 bases, with 17 bases between them. The germline CDR1 and CDR2 sequences are SGHDN and FVKESK. The CDR3 runs to 15 residues. CDR3 nucleotide sequence: TGTGCCAGCAGCCCAAGCGGTGCGATCTTCGATACGCAGTATTTT. Encoded protein: CASSPSGAIFDTQYF.

This clone was counted a single time. The V and J genes are TRBV12-3 or TRBV12-4 and TRBJ1-1; maybe TRBD1 (5 bases). Trimming took off 7 bases at V and 3 bases at J, with 12 bases between the two ends. The CDR3 has 13 residues. The CDR3 protein is CASTLLGDTEAFF. The CDR3 DNA reads TGTGCCAGCACCCTCCTAGGGGACACTGAAGCTTTCTTT.

The V and J genes are TRBV4-2 and TRBJ2-1; the D gene is possibly TRBD1 (5 bases). CDR1 is LGHNA and CDR2 is YNFKEQ in the germline V gene. The CDR3 length is 15 residues. Trimming took 0 bases from V and 3 from J, leaving 9 bases between them. The CDR3 region is CASSQDRQGYNEQFF. CDR3 DNA sequence: TGTGCCAGCAGCCAAGACCGGCAGGGCTACAATGAGCAGTTCTTC.

This chain joins TRBV19 and TRBJ1-2; D not resolved. V lost 4 bases and J 4 bases, leaving 13 bases between the germline ends. Germline CDR1 LNHDA, CDR2 SQIVND (reference sequence). This CDR3 region has 14 residues. The CDR3 DNA reads TGTGCCAGTAGTACCCCCTTGGCGGGCTATGGCTACACCTTC. Translated: CASSTPLAGYGYTF. The entire variable domain, with the rest obtained from reference TRBV19 and TRBJ1-2, is as follows: DGGITQSPKYLFRKEGQNVTLSCEQNLNHDAMYWYRQDPGQGLRLIYYSQIVNDFQKGDIAEGYSVSREKKESFPLTVTSAQKNPTAFYLCASSTPLAGYGYTFGSGTRLTVV.

This clone was detected a few times. The chain carries TRBV7-2 and TRBJ1-1; 7 bases map to TRBD1. CDR3 length equals 15 residues. Trimming removed 5 bases from V and 1 base from J; junction bases left unmatched: 7. CDR1 is SGHTA and CDR2 is FQGNSA in the germline V gene. The CDR3 sequence: CASSPRQGPNTEAFF. Written as DNA, the CDR3 is TGTGCCAGCAGCCCACGACAGGGACCGAACACTGAAGCTTTCTTT.

The chain joins TRBV5-8 to TRBJ1-1; D might be TRBD1 (5 bases). Germline V gene data show CDR1 as SGHTS and CDR2 as YDEGEE. Trimming took off 0 bases at V and 5 bases at J, with 11 bases between the two ends. This CDR3 has 14 residues. CDR3 amino acids: CASSLGYGGTEAFF. The CDR3 bases are TGTGCCAGCAGCTTGGGTTACGGGGGAACTGAAGCTTTCTTT. The whole variable domain, remainder taken from reference TRBV5-8 and TRBJ1-1, is EAGVTQSPTHLIKTRGQQATLRCSPISGHTSVYWYQQALGLGLQFLLWYDEGEERNRGNFPPRFSGRQFPNYSSELNVNALELEDSALYLCASSLGYGGTEAFFGQGTRLTVV.

The table lists this clone with a count of one. The genes are TRBV6-2 or TRBV6-3 and TRBJ1-1; D is ambiguous. Germline V gene lookup returns CDR1 MNHEY and CDR2 SVGEGT. The CDR3 spans 15 residues. V was clipped by 4 bases and J by 4 bases, with 16 bases between them. The CDR3 sequence: CASSSRLPRTTEAFF. The CDR3 nucleotides are TGTGCCAGCAGTTCAAGACTACCTCGGACCACTGAAGCTTTCTTT.

The chain uses TRBV12-5 and TRBJ2-7, with D possibly matching TRBD2 (6 bases). V gave up 2 bases and J gave up 1 base, with 12 bases separating them. In germline, CDR1 is LGHNT, CDR2 FRNRAP. The CDR3 is 15 residues long. The CDR3 spells CASGLTAGSSYEQYF. CDR3 coding DNA: TGTGCTAGTGGTTTGACAGCGGGTTCTTCCTACGAGCAGTACTTC.